This is a list of T cell receptor beta chains from one sample in a study of OX40 agonist ivuxolimab in advanced cancers. Libraries were prepared by immunoSEQ multiplex PCR; TCRdb keeps only in-frame clonotypes and omits some of them. The table includes tens of thousands of clones, around 84% detected once. The material was CD4+ or CD8+ T cells sorted from blood, obtained in a trial of the OX40 agonist ivuxolimab. The origin of the receptors is an adult with an advanced solid tumor such as melanoma, head and neck, liver or kidney cancer. CDR3s include the opening cysteine and the closing phenylalanine or tryptophan. A D gene is named only where the DNA matches it firmly. Only some rows state a clone size, as once, few, many or a class for expanded clones.

d_gene	v_gene	j_gene	abundance	CDR3aa	CDR3nt
.	TRBV4-3	TRBJ2-3	.	CASSQDLRDSSTDTQYF	TGCGCCAGCAGCCAAGATCTCCGCGATTCTAGCACAGATACGCAGTATTTT
.	TRBV2	TRBJ1-5	few	CASSEDQGSYQPQHF	TGTGCCAGCAGTGAAGACCAGGGTAGCTATCAGCCCCAGCATTTT
TRBD1	TRBV18	TRBJ2-2	.	CASSRTGTGVTGELFF	TGTGCCAGCTCACGTACCGGGACAGGGGTTACCGGGGAGCTGTTTTTT
.	TRBV11-3	TRBJ2-5	.	CASSPGPAQETQYF	TGTGCCAGCAGCCCTGGGCCAGCCCAAGAGACCCAGTACTTC
.	TRBV9	TRBJ1-2	.	CASSSLMGGSSGYTF	TGTGCCAGCAGCTCTCTAATGGGGGGTAGTAGTGGCTACACCTTC
.	TRBV28	TRBJ2-7	.	CASSLGAWGYEQYF	TGTGCCAGCAGTTTAGGGGCCTGGGGCTACGAGCAGTACTTC
TRBD1	TRBV19	TRBJ1-1	.	CASAIRTGGAFF	TGTGCCAGTGCTATCCGAACAGGGGGTGCTTTCTTT
TRBD1	TRBV5-5	TRBJ2-5	.	CASSLEGQGETQYF	TGTGCCAGCAGCTTGGAAGGACAGGGGGAGACCCAGTACTTC
TRBD1	TRBV5-5	TRBJ2-2	.	CASRAPGQGAGELFF	TGTGCCAGCAGGGCACCGGGACAGGGCGCCGGGGAGCTGTTTTTT
TRBD1	TRBV18	TRBJ2-1	.	CASSPDGAGGRNEQFF	TGTGCCAGCTCACCCGACGGGGCAGGGGGACGAAATGAGCAGTTCTTC
.	TRBV27	TRBJ1-2	.	CASSPTVDGNYGYTF	TGTGCCAGCAGTCCGACGGTGGACGGTAACTATGGCTACACCTTC
.	TRBV10-3	TRBJ2-5	.	CAISSGPAETQYF	TGTGCCATCAGCTCCGGCCCCGCGGAGACCCAGTACTTC
TRBD2	TRBV29-1	TRBJ2-7	.	CSVEAAEAGETYEQYF	TGCAGCGTTGAAGCTGCCGAGGCGGGAGAGACCTACGAGCAGTACTTC
TRBD1	TRBV28	TRBJ2-1	.	CASSLGQGRVGLF	TGTGCCAGCAGTTTAGGACAGGGAAGAGTGGGGCTCTTC
TRBD1	TRBV2	TRBJ1-5	.	CASSHEDRVGGQPQHF	TGTGCCAGCAGTCACGAAGACAGGGTCGGGGGTCAGCCCCAGCATTTT
TRBD1	TRBV6-1	TRBJ2-7	few	CASSETDRVYEQYF	TGTGCCAGCAGTGAAACGGACAGGGTGTACGAGCAGTACTTC
.	TRBV2	TRBJ2-5	.	CASSDSPGGVAETQYF	TGTGCCAGCAGTGACTCGCCAGGGGGGGTCGCGGAGACCCAGTACTTC
.	TRBV2	TRBJ1-5	few	CASRGSRNQPQHF	TGTGCCAGCAGGGGTTCGCGCAATCAGCCCCAGCATTTT
TRBD2	TRBV6-5	TRBJ2-7	.	CASREAGGSHEQYF	TGTGCCAGCAGAGAAGCGGGAGGGTCCCACGAGCAGTACTTC
.	TRBV11-2	TRBJ2-7	medium-sized	CASSFSSREQPEQYF	TGTGCCAGCAGCTTTAGTTCCCGGGAGCAGCCCGAGCAGTACTTC
TRBD1	TRBV5-6	TRBJ1-5	.	CASSSDRDYQPQHF	TGTGCCAGCAGCTCGGACAGGGATTATCAGCCCCAGCATTTT
.	TRBV6-1	TRBJ1-6	.	CASSEGDRNSSYNSPLHF	TGTGCCAGCAGTGAGGGGGACCGTAATAGCTCCTATAATTCACCCCTCCACTTT
TRBD1	TRBV10-3	TRBJ1-2	.	CAITPGQGGGYTF	TGTGCCATCACCCCCGGACAGGGCGGCGGCTACACCTTC
.	TRBV7-6	TRBJ2-5	.	CASRVGKQETQYF	TGTGCCAGCAGGGTAGGCAAGCAAGAGACCCAGTACTTC
TRBD1	TRBV18	TRBJ2-6	.	CASSPRTGNSGANVLTF	TGTGCCAGCTCACCGAGGACAGGGAACTCTGGGGCCAACGTCCTGACTTTC
.	TRBV6-5	TRBJ2-7	.	CASSRAEVWNEQYF	TGTGCCAGCAGCCGCGCCGAAGTTTGGAACGAGCAGTACTTC